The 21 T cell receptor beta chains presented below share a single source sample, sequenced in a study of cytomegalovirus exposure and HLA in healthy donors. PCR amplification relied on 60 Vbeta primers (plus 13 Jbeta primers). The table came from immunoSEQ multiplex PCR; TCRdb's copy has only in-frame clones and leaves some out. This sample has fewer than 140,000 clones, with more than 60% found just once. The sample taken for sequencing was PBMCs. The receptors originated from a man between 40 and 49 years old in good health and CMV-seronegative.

CDR3 sequence (DNA): TGTGCCAGCAGTTACGGCCAGGATAATTCACCCCTCCACTTT. Its protein is CASSYGQDNSPLHF. The V gene is TRBV6-6, the J gene TRBJ1-6; D is ambiguous. The V end was cut by 2 bases, the J end by 5 bases, with 7 bases between. Germline loops: CDR1 MNHNY, CDR2 SVGAGI (reference sequence). The CDR3 totals 14 residues.

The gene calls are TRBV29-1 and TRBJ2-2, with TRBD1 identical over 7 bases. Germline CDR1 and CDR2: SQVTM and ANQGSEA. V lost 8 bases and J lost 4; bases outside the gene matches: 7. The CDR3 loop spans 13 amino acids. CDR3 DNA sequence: TGCAGCTTTGCCCGGACAGGCACCGGGGAGCTGTTTTTT. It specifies CSFARTGTGELFF.

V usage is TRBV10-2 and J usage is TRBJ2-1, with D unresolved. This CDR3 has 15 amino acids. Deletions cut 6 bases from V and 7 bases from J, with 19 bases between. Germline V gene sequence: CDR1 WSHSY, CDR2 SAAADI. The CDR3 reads CASRALDPRQNEQFF. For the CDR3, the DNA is TGCGCCAGCAGGGCTCTAGACCCGCGGCAGAATGAGCAGTTCTTC.

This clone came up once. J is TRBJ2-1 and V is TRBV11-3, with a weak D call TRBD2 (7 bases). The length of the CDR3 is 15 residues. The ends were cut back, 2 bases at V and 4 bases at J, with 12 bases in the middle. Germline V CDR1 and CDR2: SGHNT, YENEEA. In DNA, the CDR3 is TGTGCCAGCAGCTTAAGGGGGGGAGCATACAATGAGCAGTTCTTC. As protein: CASSLRGGAYNEQFF.

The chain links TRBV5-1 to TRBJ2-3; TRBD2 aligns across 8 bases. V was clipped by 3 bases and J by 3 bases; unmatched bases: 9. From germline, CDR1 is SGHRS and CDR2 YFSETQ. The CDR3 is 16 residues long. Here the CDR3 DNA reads TGCGCCAGCAGCTCCACTCGCGGGGGGCAGACAGATACGCAGTATTTT. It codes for CASSSTRGGQTDTQYF.

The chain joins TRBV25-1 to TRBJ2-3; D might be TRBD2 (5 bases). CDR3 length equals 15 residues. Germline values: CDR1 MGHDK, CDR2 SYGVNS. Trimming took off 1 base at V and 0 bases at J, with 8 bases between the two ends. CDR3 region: CASSEWEISTDTQYF. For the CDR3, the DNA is TGTGCCAGCAGTGAATGGGAGATAAGCACAGATACGCAGTATTTT.

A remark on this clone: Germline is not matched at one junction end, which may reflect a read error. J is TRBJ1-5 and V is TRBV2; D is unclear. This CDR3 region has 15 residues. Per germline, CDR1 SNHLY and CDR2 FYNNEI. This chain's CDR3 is CASSEMGNSDQPQHF. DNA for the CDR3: TGTGCCAGCAGTGAAATGGGGAATAGCGATCAGCCCCAGCATTTT.

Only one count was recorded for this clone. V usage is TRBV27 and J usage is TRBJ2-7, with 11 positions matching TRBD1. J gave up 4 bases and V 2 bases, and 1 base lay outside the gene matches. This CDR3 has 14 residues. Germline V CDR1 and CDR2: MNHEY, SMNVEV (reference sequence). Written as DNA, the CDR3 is TGTGCCAGCAGTTTAGGGGACAGGGGGTACGAGCAGTACTTC. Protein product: CASSLGDRGYEQYF.

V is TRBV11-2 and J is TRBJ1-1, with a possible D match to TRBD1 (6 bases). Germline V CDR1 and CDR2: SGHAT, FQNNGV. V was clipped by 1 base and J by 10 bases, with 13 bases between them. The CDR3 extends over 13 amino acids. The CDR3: CASSLGQVPAAFF. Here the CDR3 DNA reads TGTGCCAGCAGCTTAGGACAGGTCCCTGCAGCTTTCTTT.

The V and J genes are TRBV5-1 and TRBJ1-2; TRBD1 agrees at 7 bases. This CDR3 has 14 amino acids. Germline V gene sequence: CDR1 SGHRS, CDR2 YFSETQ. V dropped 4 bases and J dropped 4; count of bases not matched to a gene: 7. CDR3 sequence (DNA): TGCGCCAGCAGCGAAGGCCGACAGGGCTATGGCTACACCTTC. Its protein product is CASSEGRQGYGYTF.

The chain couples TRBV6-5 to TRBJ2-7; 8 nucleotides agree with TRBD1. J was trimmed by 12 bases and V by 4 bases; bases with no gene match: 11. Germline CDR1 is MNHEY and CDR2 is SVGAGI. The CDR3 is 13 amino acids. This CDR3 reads CASSSPGQATSYF. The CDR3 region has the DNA TGTGCCAGCAGTTCTCCGGGACAGGCTACCTCGTACTTC.

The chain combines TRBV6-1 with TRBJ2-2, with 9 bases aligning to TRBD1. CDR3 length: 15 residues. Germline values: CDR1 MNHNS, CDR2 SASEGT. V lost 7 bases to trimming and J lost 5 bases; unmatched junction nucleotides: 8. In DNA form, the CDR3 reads TGTGCCAGCAAATCCGGGACAGGGCCAACCGGGGAGCTGTTTTTT. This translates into CASKSGTGPTGELFF.

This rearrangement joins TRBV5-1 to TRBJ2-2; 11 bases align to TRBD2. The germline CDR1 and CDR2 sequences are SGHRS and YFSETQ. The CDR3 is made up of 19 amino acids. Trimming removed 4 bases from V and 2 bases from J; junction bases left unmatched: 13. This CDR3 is CASSMTSGDTFLNTGELFF. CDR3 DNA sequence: TGCGCCAGCAGCATGACTAGCGGGGACACCTTCTTAAACACCGGGGAGCTGTTTTTT.

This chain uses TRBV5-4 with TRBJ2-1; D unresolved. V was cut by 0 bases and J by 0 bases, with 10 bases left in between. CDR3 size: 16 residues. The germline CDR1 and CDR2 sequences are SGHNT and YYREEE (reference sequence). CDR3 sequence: CASSLDRSSSYNEQFF. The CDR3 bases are TGTGCCAGCAGCTTGGACCGTAGCAGCTCCTACAATGAGCAGTTCTTC.

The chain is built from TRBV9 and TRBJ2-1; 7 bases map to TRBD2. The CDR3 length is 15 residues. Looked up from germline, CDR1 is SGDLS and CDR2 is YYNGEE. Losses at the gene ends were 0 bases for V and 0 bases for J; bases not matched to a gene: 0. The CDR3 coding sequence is TGTGCCAGCAGCGTAGCGGGGGGCTCCTACAATGAGCAGTTCTTC. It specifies CASSVAGGSYNEQFF.

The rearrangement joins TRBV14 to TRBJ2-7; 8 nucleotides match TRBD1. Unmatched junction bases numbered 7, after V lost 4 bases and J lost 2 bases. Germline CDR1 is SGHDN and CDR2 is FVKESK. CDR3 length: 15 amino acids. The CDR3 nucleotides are TGTGCCAGCAGCCCGGGGACAGGTTACCCCTACGAGCAGTACTTC. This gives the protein CASSPGTGYPYEQYF.

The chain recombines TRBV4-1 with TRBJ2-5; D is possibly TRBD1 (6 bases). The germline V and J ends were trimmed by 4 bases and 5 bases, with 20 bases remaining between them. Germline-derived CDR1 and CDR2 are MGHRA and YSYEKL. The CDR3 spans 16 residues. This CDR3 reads CASSRISGTLEETQYF. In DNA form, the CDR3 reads TGCGCCAGCAGCCGAATTTCCGGGACATTAGAGGAGACCCAGTACTTC.

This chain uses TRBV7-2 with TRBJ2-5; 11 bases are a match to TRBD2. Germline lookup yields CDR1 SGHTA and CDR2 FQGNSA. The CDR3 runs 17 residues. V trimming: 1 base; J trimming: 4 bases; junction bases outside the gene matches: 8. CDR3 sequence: CASSLGLAGGDRETQYF. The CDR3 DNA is TGTGCCAGCAGCTTAGGGCTAGCGGGGGGAGATAGAGAGACCCAGTACTTC.

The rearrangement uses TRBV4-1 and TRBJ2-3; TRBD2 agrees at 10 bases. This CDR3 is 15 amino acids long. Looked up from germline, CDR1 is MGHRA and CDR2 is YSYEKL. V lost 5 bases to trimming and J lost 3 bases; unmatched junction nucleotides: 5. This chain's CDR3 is CASSTRTSGTDTQYF. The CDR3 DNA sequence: TGCGCCAGCAGCACCAGGACTAGCGGAACAGATACGCAGTATTTT.

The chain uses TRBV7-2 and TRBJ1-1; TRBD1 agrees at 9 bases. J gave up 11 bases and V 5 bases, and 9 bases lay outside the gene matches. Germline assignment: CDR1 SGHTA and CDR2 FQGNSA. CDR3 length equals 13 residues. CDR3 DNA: TGTGCCAGCAGCAACAGGGGGCGCATATCGGCTTTCTTT. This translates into CASSNRGRISAFF.

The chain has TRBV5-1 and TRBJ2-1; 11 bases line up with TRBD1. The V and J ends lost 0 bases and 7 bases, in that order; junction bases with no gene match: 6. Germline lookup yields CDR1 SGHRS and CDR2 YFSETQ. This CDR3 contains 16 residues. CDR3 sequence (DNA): TGCGCCAGCAGCTTGGGGACAGGGGGCGTTTTGAATGAGCAGTTCTTC. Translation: CASSLGTGGVLNEQFF. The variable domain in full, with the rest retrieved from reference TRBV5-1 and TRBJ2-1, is KAGVTQTPRYLIKTRGQQVTLSCSPISGHRSVSWYQQTPGQGLQFLFEYFSETQRNKGNFPGRFSGRQFSNSRSEMNVSTLELGDSALYLCASSLGTGGVLNEQFFGPGTRLTVL.